The present T cell receptor (beta chain) was sequenced within a study of T cells after posttransplantation cyclophosphamide (dated by TCRdb to the mid-2010s). Regarding the study in general: Using TRB sequencing, the study followed how the T cell repertoire rebuilt after myeloablative bone marrow transplantation with posttransplantation cyclophosphamide given as GVHD prophylaxis. Samples from around 37 PTCy-treated patients, along with samples from approximately 15 of their related bone marrow donors, underwent antigen receptor sequencing. Blood from every one of the 30 to 35 PTCy patients who had 1-year posttransplant specimens underwent TRB sequencing. TRB sequencing was also done on up to about 3 additional blood samples from 2 to 5.2 years after transplant in 3 patients, and on pretransplant blood from 4 patients. TRA and TRB clonality were tightly correlated in ten or so samples, so subsequent TCR analyses focused on TRB only. Public TRB sequences were checked against a database of over 3,000 sequences associated with responses to pathogens, tumor antigens, self-antigens and alloantigens. What the study reported, not specific to this receptor: Across around 48 patients, recipient CMV seropositivity and CMV reactivation were highly associated with TRB clonality; PTCy diversity was similar to CNI/methotrexate controls. The TRB repertoires of T cells infiltrating skin or the GI tract showed only limited overlap with the TRB repertoires found in blood. At 1-2 months, donor-recipient similarity was low but rose over the first year, and the later blood repertoires were often dominated by donor CD8+ memory clones.

From cysteine to phenylalanine, the CDR3 is 12 amino acids long. The CDR3 DNA has 36 bases and is translated from base 1. The germline V gene (reference sequence) gives CDR1 as MNHNY and CDR2 as SVGAGI. V and J are truncated by 3 bases and 4 bases respectively, leaving an intervening sequence of 6 bases. Genomic DNA was used for TRB sequencing, which was performed with the immunoSEQ assay at survey resolution or with the hsTCRB kit. The paper's data handling went like this. Initial read processing used immunoSEQ software, and repertoire analyses used the LymphoSeq R package. Clonality was computed as 1 minus normalized Shannon entropy, and a Gini coefficient was also calculated for each TRB dataset. Phenotypes of unsorted samples were inferred by mapping TRB sequences from sorted subsets of the recipient or donor onto the same recipient's unsorted samples. TCRdb stores this immuneACCESS table with in-frame sequences only. Part of the clones is absent; in the studies checked, under half of the shortfall reflects unresolved V genes, and no reason is known for the rest. The V and J calls and clone size are taken from that table; D and trimming were inferred from the DNA. The sample has tens of thousands of clones on record, approximately 76% of them singletons. The ten largest clones take up about 0.71% of the sample.

This clone has only a few counts. The antigen it binds to is not known. It has no much larger one-base neighbor in the sample; base qualities were not kept. Related bone marrow donors provided peripheral blood samples on the day of marrow donation. Peripheral blood and bone marrow mononuclear cells were isolated by Ficoll-Hypaque density centrifugation and were cryopreserved. Sorting of CD4+ and CD8+ T cells, including naive and memory subsets, was performed by FACS on a FACSAria II. The origin of this receptor is a woman aged 55-70 years in good health, CMV-negative, and a related stem cell transplant donor. Material: memory CD4+ T cells sorted from PBMCs. This chain joins TRBV6-6 to TRBJ1-1, with the D gene too uncertain to name. The CDR3 corresponds to CASSYERTEAFF. The nucleotide sequence reads TGTGCCAGCAGTTATGAGCGCACTGAAGCTTTCTTT.